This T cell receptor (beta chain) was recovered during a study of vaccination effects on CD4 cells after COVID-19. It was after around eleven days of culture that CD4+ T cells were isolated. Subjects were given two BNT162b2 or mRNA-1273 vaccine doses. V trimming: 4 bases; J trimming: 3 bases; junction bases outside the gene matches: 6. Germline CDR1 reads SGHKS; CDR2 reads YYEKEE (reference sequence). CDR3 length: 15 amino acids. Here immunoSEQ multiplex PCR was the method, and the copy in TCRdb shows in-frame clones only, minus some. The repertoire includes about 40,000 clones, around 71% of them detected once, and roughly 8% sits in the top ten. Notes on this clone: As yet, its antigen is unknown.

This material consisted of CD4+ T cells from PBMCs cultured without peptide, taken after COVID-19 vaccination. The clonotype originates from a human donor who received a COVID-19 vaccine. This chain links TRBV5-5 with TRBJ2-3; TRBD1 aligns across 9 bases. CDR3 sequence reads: CASSPQGALTDTQYF. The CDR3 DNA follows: TGTGCCAGCAGCCCACAGGGGGCCCTTACAGATACGCAGTATTTT.